This T cell receptor (beta chain) originates from a study of T cell repertoires in cytomegalovirus infection (dated by TCRdb to about 2019). Turning to the overall study: Donor HLA type was relevant to the analysis, as public TCR beta signatures indicated carriage of CMV infection together with the matching HLA type.

Broad study findings and their caveats: In the ex vivo response, HLA-C-restricted CMV-specific TCR beta clonotypes were dominant, and in two of eight donors the single most frequent clonotype came from this HLA-C-restricted group. Cumulative frequency of public TCR beta family members discriminated carriers of CMV infection plus the relevant HLA type in this cohort and an independent roughly 340-donor cohort.

TCRdb names Illumina HiSeq 1500 as the instrument used. TCRdb itself trimmed the public reads at Q25 with fastp, ran MiXCR and retained productive beta chains. Identical CDR3 protein sequences are pooled into one entry, listed with their most common genes and DNA. The sample records nearly 450,000 distinct CDR3 sequences, about a third of which are singletons. The ten largest clones take up approximately 15% of the sample. This clonotype was recorded a few times. Its antigen target is currently unknown. Base quality data are lacking; no much larger clone is found one base away. Sequences LNHDA (CDR1) and SQIVND (CDR2) are obtained from the germline V gene (reference sequence). At the junction V is shortened by 0 bases and J by 9 bases, with 12 bases in between. The cysteine opens and the phenylalanine closes a CDR3 of 15 amino acids. This entry keeps only the CDR3 DNA: 45 bases, framed from base 1.

The source is a human donor in good health (CMV status not recorded). Some clones in this sample may be carry-over from other donors' samples. Sequencing was performed on PBMCs. Recombination connected TRBV19 to TRBJ1-6; the D gene lacks a confident call. At the DNA level, the sequence is TGTGCCAGTAGTATAGACGCGTCTGGGCCTTCACCCCTCCACTTT. It specifies CASSIDASGPSPLHF.